This T cell receptor (beta chain) derives from a study of T-cell reconstitution after alpha-beta-depleted transplantation in children. This CDR3 contains 12 residues. Trimming pared 2 bases from V and 5 bases from J, leaving 10 bases between. Germline V lookup: CDR1 SQVTM, CDR2 ANQGSEA. This clonotype has a count of ten or more. Preparation of the TCRbeta library involved a method that used unique molecular identifiers. TCRdb recomputed calls from the PCR reads with MiXCR, one row per CDR3 protein. The table records fewer than 750,000 distinct CDR3 sequences, more than 20% of them present only once. The gene calls are TRBV29-1 and TRBJ2-7; D may be TRBD1 (5 bases). The material was PBMCs, mostly from graft donor cells, obtained 360 days after TCRalphabeta/CD19-depleted stem cell transplant. This TCR came from a boy in the first two years of life who had a stem cell transplant for acute myeloid leukemia, so the T cells may come from the graft donor. The CDR3 nucleotides are TGCAGCGTTGAAAGACAGCCCCACGAGCAGTACTTC. The encoded protein is CSVERQPHEQYF.